A selection of T cell receptor beta chains follows, all from one sample in a study of blood T cell repertoires in COVID-19. Measured with immunoSEQ multiplex PCR; TCRdb has only the in-frame clones, and not every one. The sample carries approximately 150,000 clones, approximately 88% recorded once. Input material: PBMCs or T cells enriched from blood (not recorded which). These receptors were collected from a man aged 65 to 79 who had been exposed to COVID-19. Each CDR3 is given with its conserved first and last residue. Fields, in order: D gene, J gene, clone size, V gene, CDR3 DNA, CDR3 protein. A D gene is named only where the DNA matches it firmly. A row's size may be missing; if present it is once, few, many or a size class.

D gene: -
J gene: TRBJ1-5
clone size: -
V gene: TRBV18
CDR3 DNA: TGTGCCAGCTCGCCTAAAGAGGGAGGATTAAATAGCAATCAGCCCCAGCATTTT
CDR3 protein: CASSPKEGGLNSNQPQHF

D gene: -
J gene: TRBJ1-1
clone size: -
V gene: TRBV25-1
CDR3 DNA: TGTGCCAGCAGTCTGACAGTGGGCCCCTTCATGAACACTGAAGCTTTCTTT
CDR3 protein: CASSLTVGPFMNTEAFF

D gene: TRBD2
J gene: TRBJ2-7
clone size: -
V gene: TRBV5-1
CDR3 DNA: TGCGCCAGCAGTTGGACTAGCGCTGACTACGAGCAGTACTTC
CDR3 protein: CASSWTSADYEQYF

D gene: -
J gene: TRBJ1-4
clone size: -
V gene: TRBV7-2
CDR3 DNA: TGTGCCAGCAGCCTATATGCAACTAATGAAAAACTGTTTTTT
CDR3 protein: CASSLYATNEKLFF

D gene: TRBD2
J gene: TRBJ2-7
clone size: -
V gene: TRBV28
CDR3 DNA: TGTGCCAGCAGCTTAAGCGGGGGGATCTCCTACGAGCAGTACTTC
CDR3 protein: CASSLSGGISYEQYF

D gene: -
J gene: TRBJ1-6
clone size: -
V gene: TRBV30
CDR3 DNA: TGTGCCTGGCAGAGAGGGAGTGCCGGGCATTCACCCCTCCACTTT
CDR3 protein: CAWQRGSAGHSPLHF

D gene: TRBD2
J gene: TRBJ2-2
clone size: -
V gene: TRBV9
CDR3 DNA: TGTGCCAGCAGCGTACGGGCTAGCGGAGACACCGGGGAGCTGTTTTTT
CDR3 protein: CASSVRASGDTGELFF

D gene: TRBD1
J gene: TRBJ2-3
clone size: -
V gene: TRBV5-1
CDR3 DNA: TGCGCCAGCAGCTCTAGGACAGGCCAGAACACAGATACGCAGTATTTT
CDR3 protein: CASSSRTGQNTDTQYF

D gene: TRBD1
J gene: TRBJ1-5
clone size: once
V gene: TRBV28
CDR3 DNA: TGTGCCAGCAGTTCCCCGACAGGGATAAGCAATCAGCCCCAGCATTTT
CDR3 protein: CASSSPTGISNQPQHF

D gene: TRBD1
J gene: TRBJ1-5
clone size: -
V gene: TRBV28
CDR3 DNA: TGTGCCAGCAGTTTTGGGACAGGATCCTCCAATCAGCCCCAGCATTTT
CDR3 protein: CASSFGTGSSNQPQHF

D gene: TRBD2
J gene: TRBJ2-2
clone size: few
V gene: TRBV7-2
CDR3 DNA: TGTGCCAGCAGCCTAGGGACTAGCTTCCCCACCGGGGAGCTGTTTTTT
CDR3 protein: CASSLGTSFPTGELFF

D gene: -
J gene: TRBJ1-5
clone size: -
V gene: TRBV4-3
CDR3 DNA: TGCGCCAGCAGCCAAGAAAATCGGGAAAATCAGCCCCAGCATTTT
CDR3 protein: CASSQENRENQPQHF

D gene: -
J gene: TRBJ1-2
clone size: -
V gene: TRBV18
CDR3 DNA: TGTGCCAGCTCACCGGACTGGGGGGATGGCTACACCTTC
CDR3 protein: CASSPDWGDGYTF

D gene: TRBD1
J gene: TRBJ1-2
clone size: -
V gene: TRBV7-9
CDR3 DNA: TGTGCCAGCAGCCGGGACAGAGATGGCTACACCTTC
CDR3 protein: CASSRDRDGYTF

D gene: TRBD1
J gene: TRBJ1-1
clone size: once
V gene: TRBV28
CDR3 DNA: TGTGCCAGCAGTCTGAGGACAGGGGAAGCTTTCTTT
CDR3 protein: CASSLRTGEAFF

D gene: TRBD2
J gene: TRBJ2-5
clone size: -
V gene: TRBV27
CDR3 DNA: TGTGCCAGCAGTTCCAAGACTAGCGGGGGGCAAGAGACCCAGTACTTC
CDR3 protein: CASSSKTSGGQETQYF

D gene: TRBD1
J gene: TRBJ2-3
clone size: -
V gene: TRBV6-2/TRBV6-3
CDR3 DNA: TGTGCCAGCAGTCTGACAGGGGGCACAGATACGCAGTATTTT
CDR3 protein: CASSLTGGTDTQYF

D gene: -
J gene: TRBJ1-2
clone size: -
V gene: TRBV19
CDR3 DNA: TGTGCCAGTACTATTACAAGAAACTATGGCTACACCTTC
CDR3 protein: CASTITRNYGYTF

D gene: -
J gene: TRBJ2-2
clone size: few
V gene: TRBV7-6
CDR3 DNA: TGTGCCAGCAGCTGGCGCGGGGGCGACACCGGGGAGCTGTTTTTT
CDR3 protein: CASSWRGGDTGELFF

D gene: -
J gene: TRBJ1-3
clone size: -
V gene: TRBV19
CDR3 DNA: TGTGCCAGTAGTCTTCGCGGACAGAGCTCTGGAAACACCATATATTTT
CDR3 protein: CASSLRGQSSGNTIYF

D gene: -
J gene: TRBJ2-4
clone size: -
V gene: TRBV6-2/TRBV6-3
CDR3 DNA: TGTGCCAGCAGCCTAGACAGGAGAGCCAAAAACATTCAGTACTTC
CDR3 protein: CASSLDRRAKNIQYF

D gene: TRBD1
J gene: TRBJ2-7
clone size: -
V gene: TRBV10-3
CDR3 DNA: TGTGCCATCAGTGAGCCGACAGGGGGCGGCGAGCAGTACTTC
CDR3 protein: CAISEPTGGGEQYF

D gene: TRBD1
J gene: TRBJ1-3
clone size: -
V gene: TRBV15
CDR3 DNA: TGTGCCACCAGCAGTCGGGACAGTCCTATTCGAAACACCATATATTTT
CDR3 protein: CATSSRDSPIRNTIYF

D gene: -
J gene: TRBJ1-1
clone size: few
V gene: TRBV19
CDR3 DNA: TGTGCCAGTAGGGCAGGCCGAAACACTGAAGCTTTCTTT
CDR3 protein: CASRAGRNTEAFF

D gene: -
J gene: TRBJ1-2
clone size: -
V gene: TRBV5-4
CDR3 DNA: TGTGCCAGCAGCTTGGGTCAAGCTGGCTACACCTTC
CDR3 protein: CASSLGQAGYTF

D gene: -
J gene: TRBJ1-2
clone size: -
V gene: TRBV5-1
CDR3 DNA: TGCGCCAGCAGCTTGGCCTCGTGGGGGGTTAGTGGCTACACCTTC
CDR3 protein: CASSLASWGVSGYTF

D gene: -
J gene: TRBJ2-5
clone size: -
V gene: TRBV3-1/TRBV3-2
CDR3 DNA: TGTGCCAGCAGCTCTTGGACTATCCAAGAGACCCAGTACTTC
CDR3 protein: CASSSWTIQETQYF

D gene: TRBD2
J gene: TRBJ2-1
clone size: -
V gene: TRBV4-3
CDR3 DNA: TGCGCCAGCAGCCAAGAACTAGCGGAATACAATGAGCAGTTCTTC
CDR3 protein: CASSQELAEYNEQFF

D gene: TRBD1
J gene: TRBJ1-6
clone size: -
V gene: TRBV5-1
CDR3 DNA: TGCGCCAGCAGAGACAGGGTGAATTCACCCCTCCACTTT
CDR3 protein: CASRDRVNSPLHF

D gene: -
J gene: TRBJ2-7
clone size: -
V gene: TRBV28
CDR3 DNA: TGTGCCAGCAGCCGACGGACAGACGAGCAGTACTTC
CDR3 protein: CASSRRTDEQYF

D gene: -
J gene: TRBJ2-3
clone size: -
V gene: TRBV25-1
CDR3 DNA: TGTGCCAGCAGGAACGGGGGGCAGGGTACGCAGTATTTT
CDR3 protein: CASRNGGQGTQYF

D gene: -
J gene: TRBJ2-3
clone size: -
V gene: TRBV12-3/TRBV12-4
CDR3 DNA: TGTGCCAGCAGTTGGCCAGGCACCGATACGCAGTATTTT
CDR3 protein: CASSWPGTDTQYF

D gene: TRBD1
J gene: TRBJ1-1
clone size: -
V gene: TRBV29-1
CDR3 DNA: TGCAGCGGAACAGGGGCCACTGAAGCTTTCTTT
CDR3 protein: CSGTGATEAFF

D gene: -
J gene: TRBJ2-7
clone size: -
V gene: TRBV6-5
CDR3 DNA: TGTGCCAGCAGTTCCGATTTCCTAGGCCTCGGTTACGAGCAGTACTTC
CDR3 protein: CASSSDFLGLGYEQYF

D gene: TRBD2
J gene: TRBJ2-3
clone size: -
V gene: TRBV28
CDR3 DNA: TGTGCCAGCACGGGCGGGAGTGTCACAGATACGCAGTATTTT
CDR3 protein: CASTGGSVTDTQYF

D gene: -
J gene: TRBJ1-2
clone size: -
V gene: TRBV7-2
CDR3 DNA: TGTGCCAGCAGCTCGACTCCAGGGGACTATGGCTACACCTTC
CDR3 protein: CASSSTPGDYGYTF

D gene: TRBD1
J gene: TRBJ2-3
clone size: -
V gene: TRBV25-1
CDR3 DNA: TGTGCCAGCAGTGGCAGGGGGCAGACAGATACGCAGTATTTT
CDR3 protein: CASSGRGQTDTQYF

D gene: -
J gene: TRBJ2-2
clone size: few
V gene: TRBV19
CDR3 DNA: TGTGCCACCAGGGCCGCCGGTGGGCTGTTTTTT
CDR3 protein: CATRAAGGLFF

D gene: -
J gene: TRBJ1-3
clone size: few
V gene: TRBV7-2
CDR3 DNA: TGTGCCAGCAGCCCTTTCGCACAGATTTCTGGAAACACCATATATTTT
CDR3 protein: CASSPFAQISGNTIYF

D gene: -
J gene: TRBJ1-2
clone size: -
V gene: TRBV7-8
CDR3 DNA: TGTGCCAGCAGCCCAACAGGTGGAGGCTACACCTTC
CDR3 protein: CASSPTGGGYTF

D gene: -
J gene: TRBJ1-2
clone size: -
V gene: TRBV27
CDR3 DNA: TGTGCCAGCAGTTTCGGGACAACCCGGAGTGGCTACACCTTC
CDR3 protein: CASSFGTTRSGYTF

D gene: TRBD1
J gene: TRBJ2-5
clone size: -
V gene: TRBV7-9
CDR3 DNA: TGTGCCAGCAGCTCGACAGGGGGCTTAGAGACCCAGTACTTC
CDR3 protein: CASSSTGGLETQYF

D gene: TRBD1
J gene: TRBJ1-3
clone size: once
V gene: TRBV19
CDR3 DNA: TGTGCCAGTAGTCCGGACAGGGTGAGATCCGGAAACACCATATATTTT
CDR3 protein: CASSPDRVRSGNTIYF

D gene: -
J gene: TRBJ1-5
clone size: -
V gene: TRBV19
CDR3 DNA: TGTGCCAGTAAGGAGGCCTACAATCAGCCCCAGCATTTT
CDR3 protein: CASKEAYNQPQHF

D gene: TRBD2
J gene: TRBJ2-5
clone size: -
V gene: TRBV6-2/TRBV6-3
CDR3 DNA: TGTGCCAGCAGTGGAAGCGGGAGGGGTGAGACCCAGTACTTC
CDR3 protein: CASSGSGRGETQYF

D gene: -
J gene: TRBJ1-2
clone size: -
V gene: TRBV4-1
CDR3 DNA: TGCGCCAGCAGCCAGGGGGCCAGGACGGCTTATGGCTACACCTTC
CDR3 protein: CASSQGARTAYGYTF

D gene: TRBD2
J gene: TRBJ2-1
clone size: -
V gene: TRBV5-4
CDR3 DNA: TGTGCCAGCAGCTTACTAGCGGGGCAAAGGGGTGAGCAGTTCTTC
CDR3 protein: CASSLLAGQRGEQFF

D gene: TRBD1
J gene: TRBJ2-1
clone size: -
V gene: TRBV9
CDR3 DNA: TGTGCCAGCAGTCGCGAGACAGGGCCTAATGAGCAGTTCTTC
CDR3 protein: CASSRETGPNEQFF

D gene: TRBD1
J gene: TRBJ1-2
clone size: -
V gene: TRBV7-9
CDR3 DNA: TGTGCCAGCAGCCTCCAGGGGGCGAATGGCTACACCTTC
CDR3 protein: CASSLQGANGYTF

D gene: TRBD1
J gene: TRBJ1-1
clone size: -
V gene: TRBV28
CDR3 DNA: TGTGCCAGCAGTCCTTCGACAGGGTACATGAACACTGAAGCTTTCTTT
CDR3 protein: CASSPSTGYMNTEAFF

D gene: -
J gene: TRBJ2-3
clone size: -
V gene: TRBV2
CDR3 DNA: TGTGCCAGCAGTGGGGGGACAACTGCCACAGATACGCAGTATTTT
CDR3 protein: CASSGGTTATDTQYF

D gene: TRBD1
J gene: TRBJ1-5
clone size: -
V gene: TRBV7-2
CDR3 DNA: TGTGCCAGCAGCTTAGGAGGGACAGGGGAGCAGCCCCAGCATTTT
CDR3 protein: CASSLGGTGEQPQHF

D gene: TRBD2
J gene: TRBJ2-5
clone size: -
V gene: TRBV6-5
CDR3 DNA: TGTGCCAGCAGTCCGCTAGCGGGAGGGCAGACCCAGTACTTC
CDR3 protein: CASSPLAGGQTQYF

D gene: -
J gene: TRBJ2-2
clone size: few
V gene: TRBV4-3
CDR3 DNA: TGCGCCAGCAGCCAAGAATTTCCGGAGTTGTTGAGGGCCGGGGAGCTGTTTTTT
CDR3 protein: CASSQEFPELLRAGELFF